This TCR beta chain was profiled in a study of T cells after yellow fever vaccination (dated by TCRdb to about 2019). In terms of the full investigation: The SMART-Seq v4 Ultra Low Input RNA kit was used to prepare libraries from fractions with low cell numbers. Two healthy male donors, one aged 18 to 30 and one aged 30 to 40 years, were included in the cohort. To follow T-cell clones before and after primary and booster YFV17D yellow fever vaccination, bulk TCR alpha and beta repertoires were sequenced over time. Blood was collected at multiple timepoints before and after primary and secondary immunization, and bulk PBMC replicates and cell subsets were isolated.

Counted from cysteine to phenylalanine, this CDR3 has 14 amino acids. Kept here is only the CDR3 DNA, which spans 42 bases and is read in frame from base 1. At the junction V is shortened by 3 bases and J by 1 base, with 9 bases in between. Taken with the paper, the label for treatment or condition translates to: live attenuated yellow fever vaccine strain. PBMCs were isolated from peripheral blood using a standard Ficoll-Paque protocol. Dynabeads CD4 and CD8 positive selection kits were used to isolate the CD4 and CD8 T-cell fractions. RNA was extracted with TriZol from bulk PBMCs, CD4 and CD8 fractions, and dextramer-positive and dextramer-negative fractions. This clonotype was found many times. The target of this receptor is not known. Per-base quality was not reported, and no clone a single base away is much larger than it. On the study overall, not on this receptor specifically: Compared with the primary T-cell response, the secondary T-cell response was weaker but faster, peaking on day 5 rather than day 15. After the booster, most of the clones that had expanded following primary vaccination were detected again (roughly 96% of CD4 and 85% to 90% of CD8), which suggests that memory was broadly maintained. Computational filtering was required because FACS-sorted repertoires could contain abundant contaminating clonotypes from the bulk population. Because the study included only two donors, the extent to which the findings can be generalized is limited. A small share of clonotypes was detected in both CD4 and CD8 compartments, with the overlap likely arising from convergent recombination.

TCR cDNA was synthesized by 5'RACE template switching, which introduced a universal primer site and unique molecular identifiers. Priming of cDNA synthesis was performed from both the TCR alpha and TCR beta constant segments. Libraries were amplified in two PCR steps, with sample barcodes and sequencing adapters added in the second step. Sequencing of the libraries was done on either Illumina HiSeq 2500 (2x100 bp) or NovaSeq (2x150 bp). The original pipeline was this. Demultiplexing of reads and collapsing into UMI consensus sequences were performed with MIGEC, and V(D)J alignment was carried out with MiXCR. Vaccine-responding clonotypes were defined with edgeR using replicate PBMC samples, requiring FDR below 0.01 and a log2 fold change above 5 up to day 15. Each bulk clonotype received a CD4 or CD8 identity based on whether the sequenced CD4 or CD8 repertoire contained that clonotype at higher abundance. In TCRdb, the public reads were trimmed at Q25 with fastp and aligned with MiXCR, with productive beta chains retained. Records with the same CDR3 protein are collapsed into one entry carrying the most frequent genes and DNA. These V and J calls rely on TCRdb rather than the paper's analysis. Present in this sample are nearly 70,000 distinct CDR3 sequences, less than 8.5% of which were seen just once. The top ten hold around a third of the sample.

The clonotype comes from a man in his late teens or twenties who received the YFV17D yellow fever vaccine. This sample comprised CD8+ T cells sorted from PBMCs, obtained around 45 days after the first yellow fever vaccination. The V gene is TRBV12-3 or TRBV12-4 and the J gene is TRBJ2-5; no confident D gene assignment can be made. The CDR3 is CASSLLGVQETQYF. The bases read TGTGCCAGCAGTTTGCTCGGAGTCCAAGAGACCCAGTACTTC.